This T cell receptor beta chain was found in a study of cytomegalovirus exposure and HLA in healthy donors (dated by TCRdb to 2016 to 2017). Study-wide context: An earlier analysis of some 620 of the donors reported about 300 Gb of sequence data and roughly 120 million unique TCR beta sequences obtained from about 179 million T cells. Five DR-DQ haplotypes were treated as single units for association and clustering because of strong linkage in the cohort. Class I and class II HLA loci were covered by the typing at four-digit resolution. Approximately 300 gigabases of sequencing data and around 85 million unique TCR sequences made up an early release that covered around 640 HLA-typed donors. All discovery cohort repertoires had been generated using a single sequencing platform. An earlier analysis of 587 of the donors applied high-throughput TCR beta sequencing to assess whether each TCR beta V gene segment acted as functional or pseudogenic. Of the 300 to 500 genotyped donors, 65% to 90% were placed in the genetic ancestry cluster associated with self-reported Caucasian donors. In the later analysis, no new phenotypic data were used to find candidate immune exposures; instead, reliance was placed on TCR beta sequences and their occurrence across donors. To predict cytomegalovirus infection status, the study combined high-throughput TCR immunosequencing, statistical association of individual TCRs with disease status, and machine learning. Donor age, sex, ethnicity and CMV serostatus were collected together with the repertoire data. To study patterns of TCR occurrence, a later analysis re-analyzed previously published TCR beta repertoires from several hundred donors and added high-resolution HLA genotyping. The number of donors typed differed by locus, with roughly 629-640 for A, B, C, DRB1 and DQB1, roughly 520 for DQA1, over 600 for DPA1, and some 440 for DPB1. The aim of the study was to test whether cataloging public T cell receptors could identify signatures of past pathogen exposure. The study profiled the T cell repertoires of some 610 subjects by immunosequencing and related them to cytomegalovirus serostatus. On average, 235,054 unique TCR beta nucleotide sequences were sequenced per donor among about 400 genotyped donors of the cohort, with 15% to 20% of those sequences being non-productive. In a later genetic analysis, genome-wide SNP genotypes for about 65% of the roughly 700 donors were used, and that subset was treated as a discovery cohort. Along with the approximately 650-subject first cohort, a separate validation cohort of 120 different subjects was used. Findings and caveats that apply to the study as a whole: A further reported finding was that TCR beta sequences accurately predicted the HLA-A and HLA-B alleles for most subjects in the first cohort. It was suggested by the authors that the approach could potentially be generalized to other disease states and immunological phenotypes. An association between a missense DCLRE1C variant and V-gene and J-gene trimming of TCR beta chains was found in a later genetic analysis and replicated in an independent cohort. A few of the identified cytomegalovirus-associated TCR beta chains were confirmed in vitro to be specific for cytomegalovirus antigens. Correlated functional status among segregating V segments might be attributable to linkage disequilibrium, but an unknown experimental factor could not be ruled out. Because the 87-base-pair reads could not distinguish some IMGT-functional V segments, including TRBV6-2 and TRBV6-3, those segments were excluded. Strong co-occurrence of HLA alleles, especially DR and DQ, made assigning TCR associations to individual alleles difficult. A later genetic analysis reported fewer N-insertions in productive TCRs among donors in an Asian-associated ancestry cluster than the roughly 700-donor mean. In the study, approximately 160 TCR beta chains were listed as associated with cytomegalovirus. Because counts were too low, seventeen rarely observed V segments, including chromosome 9 orphons, were excluded from the earlier analysis of under 650 of the donors. An earlier analysis of approximately 540 of the donors showed that most TCR beta V segments appeared in productive rearrangements either about 87% or about 30% of the time, which broadly matched IMGT annotations. Because HLA typing was missing for some donors at each locus, association tests included only the typed subset. According to a later analysis, most CMV-associated TCR beta chains appeared to be HLA-restricted, and the HLA associations seemed to be driven largely by CMV exposure. A later analysis found that HLA-associated TCR beta chains were more clonally expanded and had lower generation probabilities than equally common non-associated chains. Sequencing depth was assumed to be roughly uniform across donors in the presence/absence analyses, though that assumption may not hold. This cohort had only TCR beta chains sequenced, and the lack of alpha or paired-chain data limited which features could be detected. According to a later analysis, parvovirus B19, influenza, CMV and Epstein-Barr virus appeared linked to several top co-occurrence clusters. A group of highly shared sequence variants was considered likely to be a technical artifact of the sequencing pipeline. While some public TCRs were present in many individuals, most TCR sequences turned up only very rarely across donors. The classifier was reported to diagnose cytomegalovirus status with high specificity and sensitivity in both the original cohort and the validation cohort. For the cohort, immune exposure information was limited to CMV serostatus. In a later analysis, around 15,000 TCR beta sequences were associated with specific HLA alleles at a false discovery rate of 0.05. A later analysis found that TCR association rates varied across HLA loci, with DRB1 alleles showing the most associated TCRs and HLA-C alleles the fewest.

The library was produced with the immunoSEQ multiplex PCR assay. The multiplex PCR relied on a mix of 60 forward primers for TCR Vbeta segments and 13 reverse primers for TCR Jbeta segments. Amplification of the CDR3 region of rearranged TCR beta genes was performed with a multiplex PCR assay on genomic DNA. The amplified TCR beta libraries were sequenced on the Illumina HiSeq System as 87-base-pair reads. In the original analysis: A later analysis counted some 74 million unique TCR beta chains across the 700 or so repertoires, and around 9.9 million of these chains were shared by at least two donors. To remove PCR and sequencing errors, raw reads were error-corrected and collapsed into unique sequences using a nearest-neighbor algorithm that merged closely related sequences. V, D and J gene segments were assigned by aligning CDR3 sequences to IMGT reference sequences. For a sequence to be retained, at least a six-nucleotide match to both a V gene segment and a J gene segment was required. Rearrangements were called productive when the CDR3 lacked stop codons and stayed in frame with V and J; all others were non-productive. Following IMGT convention, CDR3 was defined as the stretch from the second conserved V-encoded cysteine up to the conserved J-encoded phenylalanine. Sequences without an unambiguous match to a single V gene segment were excluded from the earlier analysis of 450 to 750 of the donors. In an earlier analysis of several hundred of the donors, V segments were called functional above 56.7% productive rearrangements and were called segregating when the between-donor standard deviation exceeded 5%. A statistical classification framework was developed to diagnose cytomegalovirus status using the catalog of TCR beta chain sequences. A later analysis assigned V and J genes by comparing TCR nucleotide sequences with IMGT/GENE-DB human TR gene sequences. A later analysis assigned CDR3 sequences and most-parsimonious VDJ recombination scenarios with the TCRdist pipeline. In a later analysis, each TCR beta chain was defined by its CDR3 amino acid sequence together with its V-gene family, and reads lacking a unique V-gene family were excluded. A later analysis removed 592 highly shared, low-generation-probability nucleotide sequences to deal with suspected cross-contamination and a sequencing artifact. In a later analysis, a clonal expansion index was calculated for each public chain from normalized within-repertoire ranks of inferred template counts. In a later analysis, generation probabilities were computed with a VDJ recombination model fitted to out-of-frame rearrangements, and the resulting probabilities were checked against IGoR. In a later analysis, hypergeometric tests were used to score TCR-TCR, TCR-HLA and TCR-CMV co-occurrence, with a repertoire-size bias correction applied to TCR pairs. To estimate false discovery rates, a later analysis permuted the HLA or CMV assignments 20 times. A later analysis grouped co-occurring TCRs with DBSCAN, adding TCRdist sequence similarity when clustering within HLA-allele-positive subsets. Co-occurrence clustering excluded repertoires with fewer than 30,000 or more than 120,000 public chains, plus five with anomalous nucleotide sharing. TCRdb obtained this table from immuneACCESS and retained in-frame rearrangements with V and J assigned. These tables miss some clones; where compared with another copy, unresolved V genes account for less than half of the shortfall, and the remainder is unexplained. V and J calls and clone size are given by that table; D and trimming were obtained from the DNA. The sample data list some 86,000 clones, and around 79% of these were observed just once. The ten biggest clones cover 14% to 15% of the sample.

V lost 5 bases and J lost 2 bases, and the count of bases not matched to a germline gene is 6. The germline V gene gives CDR1 as SGHTA and CDR2 as FQGNSA. The cysteine opens and the phenylalanine closes a CDR3 of 14 amino acids. Left in the record is the CDR3 DNA by itself, 42 bases read in frame from the first base. The cohort consisted of hundreds of healthy bone marrow donors. At the time of sampling, all cohort members were nominally healthy, though unrecorded immune exposures were likely present. The donor was CMV seropositive and was included in the group of 250 to 350 seropositive cohort members. Every donor gave a peripheral blood sample, and the peripheral blood mononuclear cells from that sample were used for TCR beta sequencing. The Qiagen DNeasy Blood Extraction Kit was used to extract genomic DNA from the blood cell samples. As to this clone: Its binding antigen is unknown. No much larger clone is present one base from it, and per-base qualities are unavailable.

Sequencing used PBMCs. The sequence joins TRBV7-2 to TRBJ2-7; TRBD1 aligns with 7 central bases. This TCR derives from a woman in her forties in good health and CMV-seropositive. The CDR3 in this case is CASSPQGTPYEQYF. The nucleotide sequence reads as follows: TGTGCCAGCAGCCCACAGGGGACCCCCTACGAGCAGTACTTC.